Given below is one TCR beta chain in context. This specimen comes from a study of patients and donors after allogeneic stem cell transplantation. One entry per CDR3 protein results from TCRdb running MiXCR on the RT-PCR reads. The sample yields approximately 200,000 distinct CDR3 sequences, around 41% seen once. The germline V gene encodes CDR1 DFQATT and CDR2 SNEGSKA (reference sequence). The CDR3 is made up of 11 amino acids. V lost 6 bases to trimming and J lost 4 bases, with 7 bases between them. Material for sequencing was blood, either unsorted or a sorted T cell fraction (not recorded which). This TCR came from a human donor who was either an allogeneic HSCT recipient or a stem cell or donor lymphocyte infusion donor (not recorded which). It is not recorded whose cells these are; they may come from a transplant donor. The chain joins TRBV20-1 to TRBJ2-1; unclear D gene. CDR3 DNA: TGCAGTGCCACCTTATACAATGAGCAGTTCTTC. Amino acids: CSATLYNEQFF.